This T cell receptor beta chain was sequenced for a study of blood T cell repertoires in COVID-19. Study-wide context: In each case, the material was cDNA or gDNA derived from T cells, B-cell-depleted T cells, or PBMCs.

The V end lost 0 bases, the J end lost 9 bases, and 16 bases lay between the germline ends. Germline CDR1 SGDLS, CDR2 YYNGEE. The CDR3 runs to 15 residues. Original analysis: The authors estimated nucleated cell counts from reference gene primer amplification. Measured with immunoSEQ multiplex PCR; TCRdb has only the in-frame clones, and not every one. That table is the source of V, J and clone size, and D and trimming were worked out from the DNA. The sample contains about 160,000 clones, 92% of which appear only once. The J gene is TRBJ1-3, the V gene TRBV9; D is perhaps TRBD1 (6 bases). Material for sequencing was peripheral blood. This sequence was found in a man aged 25-45 years with COVID-19, enrolled during active disease. CDR3 DNA sequence: TGTGCCAGCAGCGTAGATTCGGGGGGCCGCAGCACCATATATTTT. Protein sequence: CASSVDSGGRSTIYF.